The text below deals with one TCR beta chain. What it binds is not known. The data stem from a study of OX40 agonist ivuxolimab in advanced cancers. Across the study: Every patient in dose escalation had hepatocellular carcinoma, melanoma, renal cell or head and neck cancer. In three patients, partial responses were observed, one with hepatocellular carcinoma and two with cutaneous melanoma.

V shed 3 bases and J shed 2 bases, with 25 bases lying between them. Germline CDR1 KGHSH, CDR2 LQKENI. This CDR3 has 19 amino acids. Study conclusions and caveats: Researchers did not determine the expanded peripheral T cells' antigen specificity.

Data came from immunoSEQ multiplex PCR; TCRdb stores just in-frame clones and leaves some out. The sample yields fewer than 90,000 clones, around 91% seen once. Here the sequenced sample was CD4+ or CD8+ T cells sorted from blood, taken in a trial of the OX40 agonist ivuxolimab. This TCR was recovered from an adult with an advanced solid tumor such as melanoma, head and neck, liver or kidney cancer. The chain is built from TRBV18 and TRBJ1-2, with TRBD1 as a possible D gene (6 bases). This chain's CDR3 is CASSPLLGAPGQKNYGYTF. CDR3 sequence (DNA): TGTGCCAGCTCACCCCTACTCGGGGCCCCGGGACAAAAGAACTATGGCTACACCTTC.